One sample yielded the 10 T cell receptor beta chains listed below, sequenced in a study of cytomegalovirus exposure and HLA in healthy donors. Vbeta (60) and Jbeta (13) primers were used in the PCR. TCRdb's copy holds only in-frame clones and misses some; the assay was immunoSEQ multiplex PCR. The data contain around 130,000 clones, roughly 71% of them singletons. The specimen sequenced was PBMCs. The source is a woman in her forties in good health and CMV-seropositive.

CDR3 region: CASSSGTGTSYEQYF. The CDR3, as DNA: TGTGCCAGCAGCTCCGGGACAGGAACTTCTTACGAGCAGTACTTC. The chain links TRBV11-2 to TRBJ2-7, with 8 bases matching TRBD1. V shed 4 bases and J 4 bases; nucleotides not matched to a gene: 9. Germline V lookup: CDR1 SGHAT, CDR2 FQNNGV. The CDR3 is made up of 15 amino acids.

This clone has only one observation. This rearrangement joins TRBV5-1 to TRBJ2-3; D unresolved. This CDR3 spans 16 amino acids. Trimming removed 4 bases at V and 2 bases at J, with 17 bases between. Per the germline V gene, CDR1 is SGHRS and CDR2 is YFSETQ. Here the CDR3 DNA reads TGCGCCAGCAGCGTGCGAATAGCTGGGTCCACAGATACGCAGTATTTT. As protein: CASSVRIAGSTDTQYF.

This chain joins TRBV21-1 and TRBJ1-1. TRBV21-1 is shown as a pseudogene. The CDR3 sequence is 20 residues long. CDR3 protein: CASSKVTLRRSGRLYTEAFF. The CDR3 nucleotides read TGTGCCAGCAGCAAAGTGACTCTTAGGAGGTCCGGCAGACTCTACACTGAAGCTTTCTTT.

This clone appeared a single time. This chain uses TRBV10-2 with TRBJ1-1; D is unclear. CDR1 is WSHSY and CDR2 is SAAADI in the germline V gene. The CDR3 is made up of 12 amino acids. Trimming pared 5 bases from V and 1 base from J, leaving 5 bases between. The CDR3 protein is CASSNSNTEAFF. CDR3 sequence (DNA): TGCGCCAGCAGTAACTCGAACACTGAAGCTTTCTTT.

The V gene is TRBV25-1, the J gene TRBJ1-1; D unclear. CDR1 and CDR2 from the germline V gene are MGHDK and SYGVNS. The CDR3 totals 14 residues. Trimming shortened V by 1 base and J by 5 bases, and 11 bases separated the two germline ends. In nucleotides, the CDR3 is TGTGCCAGCAGTGAATTAACTCTCCCGACTGAAGCTTTCTTT. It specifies CASSELTLPTEAFF.

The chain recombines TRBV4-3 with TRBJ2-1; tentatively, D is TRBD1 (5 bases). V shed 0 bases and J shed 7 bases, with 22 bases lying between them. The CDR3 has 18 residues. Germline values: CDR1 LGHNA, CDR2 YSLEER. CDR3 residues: CASSQELQGVQLMNEQFF. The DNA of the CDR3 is TGCGCCAGCAGCCAAGAGCTGCAGGGCGTTCAGCTTATGAATGAGCAGTTCTTC.

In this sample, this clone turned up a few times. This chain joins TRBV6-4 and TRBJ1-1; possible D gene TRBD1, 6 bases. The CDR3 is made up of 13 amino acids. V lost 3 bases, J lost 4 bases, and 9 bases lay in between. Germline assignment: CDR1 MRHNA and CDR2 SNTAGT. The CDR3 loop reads CASSEGAGTEAFF. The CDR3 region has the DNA TGTGCCAGCAGTGAGGGGGCTGGCACTGAAGCTTTCTTT.

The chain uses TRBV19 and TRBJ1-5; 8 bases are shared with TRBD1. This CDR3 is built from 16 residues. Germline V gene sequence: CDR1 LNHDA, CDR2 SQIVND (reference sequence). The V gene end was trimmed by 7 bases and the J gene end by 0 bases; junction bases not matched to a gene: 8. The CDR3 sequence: CASTPTGVYSNQPQHF. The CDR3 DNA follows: TGTGCCAGTACCCCGACAGGGGTTTATAGCAATCAGCCCCAGCATTTT.

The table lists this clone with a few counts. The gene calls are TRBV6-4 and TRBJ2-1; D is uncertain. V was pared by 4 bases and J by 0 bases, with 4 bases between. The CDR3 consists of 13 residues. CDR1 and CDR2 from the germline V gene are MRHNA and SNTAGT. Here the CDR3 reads CASSAGSYNEQFF. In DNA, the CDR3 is TGTGCCAGCAGTGCGGGCTCCTACAATGAGCAGTTCTTC.

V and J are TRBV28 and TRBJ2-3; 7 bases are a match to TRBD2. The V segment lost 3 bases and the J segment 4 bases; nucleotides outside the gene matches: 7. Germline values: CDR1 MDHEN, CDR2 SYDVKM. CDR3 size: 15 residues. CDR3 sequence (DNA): TGTGCCAGCAGTTTGGGGCGGGAGTGGGCAGATACGCAGTATTTT. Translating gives CASSLGREWADTQYF.